These 2 T cell receptor beta chains were sequenced from one sample in a study of blood T cell repertoires in COVID-19 (dated by TCRdb to the early 2020s). Receptor amplification or capture employed the immunoSEQ multiplex PCR assay. This is the immuneACCESS table as TCRdb keeps it, with only in-frame sequences that have V and J called. A part of the clones is gone; compared with another copy, unresolved V genes explain less than half, and the rest is unexplained. This sample comprises around 46,000 clones, roughly 85% of them detected only once. Approximately 14% of the sample is taken by the ten largest. Sequencing was done on a sample of peripheral blood. The receptors were sampled from a human donor in a cohort sampled during active COVID-19. The donor label of this sample is uncertain.

The genes are TRBV5-4 and TRBJ2-3; TRBD2 matches at 8 bases. The junction had 7 bases not matched to a gene; V was cut back by 1 base and J by 3 bases. The germline gives CDR1 SGHNT, CDR2 YYREEE (reference sequence). This CDR3 spans 16 amino acids. The DNA for the CDR3 is TGTGCCAGCAGCTTGTTTAAGACTAGCGAAACAGATACGCAGTATTTT. As protein: CASSLFKTSETDTQYF. The variable domain in full, with the rest retrieved from reference TRBV5-4 and TRBJ2-3, is ETGVTQSPTHLIKTRGQQVTLRCSSQSGHNTVSWYQQALGQGPQFIFQYYREEENGRGNFPPRFSGLQFPNYSSELNVNALELDDSALYLCASSLFKTSETDTQYFGPGTRLTVL.

This rearrangement joins TRBV6-4 to TRBJ1-3; 10 positions match TRBD1. The germline gives CDR1 MRHNA, CDR2 SNTAGT. Trimming removed 0 bases from V and 4 bases from J; junction bases left unmatched: 6. The CDR3 covers 17 residues. The CDR3 spells CASSDSEDRGGGNTIYF. Written as DNA, the CDR3 is TGTGCCAGCAGTGACTCAGAGGACAGGGGGGGAGGAAACACCATATATTTT.